This TCR beta chain was identified in a study of PD-1 blockade in classical Hodgkin lymphoma. Generated by immunoSEQ multiplex PCR, the TCRdb table keeps only in-frame clones and is missing some. Seen here are about 24,000 clones, more than 75% observed once, and the top ten hold approximately 6.4%. All the patients suffered relapse after autologous stem cell transplantation, and brentuximab vedotin exposure differed. The V and J ends lost 0 bases and 7 bases respectively, with 8 bases between them. The CDR3 runs 14 residues. Germline assignment: CDR1 SGHRS and CDR2 YFSETQ. This specimen consisted of peripheral blood mononuclear cells (PBMCs), obtained at baseline. J is TRBJ1-6 and V is TRBV5-1; D unclear. The TCR was taken from a human donor with classical Hodgkin lymphoma. CDR3 coding DNA: TGCGCCAGCAGCTTGGTTCCGGTAAATTCACCCCTCCACTTT. Translated, it gives CASSLVPVNSPLHF.